This is a list of T cell receptor beta chains from one sample in a study of blood T cell repertoires in COVID-19. Sequenced by immunoSEQ multiplex PCR; TCRdb stores in-frame clones only, minus some. The sample includes more than 300,000 clones, nearly 90% of them seen just once. Sequenced: PBMCs or T cells enriched from blood (not recorded which). These receptors were taken from a woman aged 25 to 39 who had recovered from COVID-19. Both conserved end residues are part of each CDR3. The order of the fields is D gene, J gene, V gene, clone size, CDR3 DNA, CDR3 protein. A D gene is named only where the DNA matches it firmly. A clone size is listed for some rows: how often the clone was seen (once, few, many), or a class if it is expanded.

TRBD2 | TRBJ2-7 | TRBV6-1 | NA | TGTGCCAGCAGTGCACACCGATTAACGGGTAGCGGGACCTCCTACGAGCAGTACTTC | CASSAHRLTGSGTSYEQYF
TRBD2 | TRBJ2-1 | TRBV7-9 | NA | TGTGCCAGCAGCTTAGATATTAGCGGGAGGGCCTACAATGAGCAGTTCTTC | CASSLDISGRAYNEQFF
TRBD1 | TRBJ2-1 | TRBV7-8 | NA | TGTGCCAGCAGCCCGGGACAGGGGGCCTCCAATGAGCAGTTCTTC | CASSPGQGASNEQFF
NA | TRBJ2-1 | TRBV19 | NA | TGTGCCAGTAGTACGAGGCCGATCGGGGATGAGCAGTTCTTC | CASSTRPIGDEQFF
NA | TRBJ1-1 | TRBV5-1 | NA | TGCGCCAGCCGACAGACCATGAACACTGAAGCTTTCTTT | CASRQTMNTEAFF
NA | TRBJ2-6 | TRBV14 | NA | TGTGCCAGCAGCCAAGAATGGAGGTTCTCCGGGGCCAACGTCCTGACTTTC | CASSQEWRFSGANVLTF
TRBD1 | TRBJ1-5 | TRBV27 | once | TGTGCCAGCAGATCTTCAGGGGGCGGTCAGCCCCAGCATTTT | CASRSSGGGQPQHF
NA | TRBJ1-2 | TRBV5-1 | NA | TGCGCCAGCCACCGGGGGGGTAACGATGGCTACACCTTC | CASHRGGNDGYTF
NA | TRBJ1-2 | TRBV20-1 | NA | TGCAGTGCTAGTCGGCAGGGTTACTATGGCTACACCTTC | CSASRQGYYGYTF
NA | TRBJ2-7 | TRBV5-6 | once | TGTGCCAGCAGCCTCTACCTTTACGAGCAGTACTTC | CASSLYLYEQYF
TRBD1 | TRBJ1-2 | TRBV18 | NA | TGTGCCAGCTCACCGGGGACCCGGGACAGGGGCAATAACTATGGCTACACCTTC | CASSPGTRDRGNNYGYTF
NA | TRBJ2-7 | TRBV29-1 | NA | TGCAGCGTTGCGACTGCCTACGAGCAGTACTTC | CSVATAYEQYF
TRBD2 | TRBJ2-7 | TRBV29-1 | NA | TGCAGCGTTGGCGGGACTAGCGGAACCTACGAGCAGTACTTC | CSVGGTSGTYEQYF
NA | TRBJ2-1 | TRBV2 | NA | TGTGCCGCTGACGGCGGCAGCTCCTACAATGAGCAGTTCTTC | CAADGGSSYNEQFF
NA | TRBJ2-7 | TRBV3-1/TRBV3-2 | NA | TGTGCCAGCAGCCAAGAGGGCCTGCGGGACTCCCCCGCCTACGAGCAGTACTTC | CASSQEGLRDSPAYEQYF
TRBD1 | TRBJ1-2 | TRBV6-5 | NA | TGTGCCAGCATTCAGACAGGGGAGCTAGGTGGCTACACCTTC | CASIQTGELGGYTF
TRBD1 | TRBJ2-5 | TRBV3-1/TRBV3-2 | once | TGTGCCAGCAGCCTACCCCGACGGACAGGGGGTACCCAGTACTTC | CASSLPRRTGGTQYF
TRBD1 | TRBJ2-5 | TRBV10-3 | NA | TGTGCCATCAGCGGACAGGGGCGGGAAGAGACCCAGTACTTC | CAISGQGREETQYF
NA | TRBJ1-1 | TRBV29-1 | NA | TGCAGCGTTGAAGAGCTACTTCTCATGAACACTGAAGCTTTCTTT | CSVEELLLMNTEAFF
TRBD2 | TRBJ2-7 | TRBV10-3 | NA | TGTGCCATCAGTGAGGGTAGCGGGGGCTCCTACGAGCAGTACTTC | CAISEGSGGSYEQYF
TRBD1 | TRBJ1-2 | TRBV13 | NA | TGTGCCAGCAGCTTAATGGGGGACAGAGACTTTAACTATGGCTACACCTTC | CASSLMGDRDFNYGYTF
NA | TRBJ1-5 | TRBV27 | NA | TGTGCCAGCAGCCCAGCAGGGATTAATCAGCCCCAGCATTTT | CASSPAGINQPQHF
NA | TRBJ2-7 | TRBV6-5 | NA | TGTGCCAGCAGTTACTCGATCCTCCCGGGGGCCTACGAGCAGTACTTC | CASSYSILPGAYEQYF
NA | TRBJ1-1 | TRBV19 | NA | TGTGCCAGTAGTATAGGTGGGCTAAGTCACACTGAAGCTTTCTTT | CASSIGGLSHTEAFF
NA | TRBJ1-5 | TRBV29-1 | NA | TGCAGCGTTGGGGCGGGGGGGCCCCAGCATTTT | CSVGAGGPQHF
NA | TRBJ2-1 | TRBV7-2 | NA | TGTGCCAGCAGCTTAGCTAGCTCTCGGAATGAGCAGTTCTTC | CASSLASSRNEQFF
TRBD1 | TRBJ2-1 | TRBV5-1 | NA | TGCGCCAGCAGCCACACAGGGGGAGCATACAATGAGCAGTTCTTC | CASSHTGGAYNEQFF
NA | TRBJ1-2 | TRBV15 | NA | TGTGCCACCAGCAGAGATGGGACATATAACTATGGCTACACCTTC | CATSRDGTYNYGYTF
TRBD1 | TRBJ1-5 | TRBV19 | NA | TGTGCCAGTAGGAGCAGGGGGGATCAGCCCCAGCATTTT | CASRSRGDQPQHF
TRBD1 | TRBJ1-2 | TRBV10-3 | NA | TGTGCCATCAGCGGGACAGGAATTAACTATGGCTACACCTTC | CAISGTGINYGYTF
NA | TRBJ1-5 | TRBV30 | NA | TGTGCCTGGAGTATGGCCGGGACAAATTTTCAGCCCCAGCATTTT | CAWSMAGTNFQPQHF
NA | TRBJ2-3 | TRBV5-6 | NA | TGTGCCAGCAGCCCGGGGACTTCCTATTCCGGAGATACGCAGTATTTT | CASSPGTSYSGDTQYF
TRBD2 | TRBJ2-7 | TRBV5-4 | NA | TGTGCCAGCAGCTTAGGACTAGCGACCGGGGAGCAGTACTTC | CASSLGLATGEQYF
NA | TRBJ1-2 | TRBV7-2 | NA | TGTGCCAGCAGCCCACAGGGTGACTATGGCTACACCTTC | CASSPQGDYGYTF
TRBD2 | TRBJ2-3 | TRBV3-1/TRBV3-2 | NA | TGTGCCAGCAGCGGACTAGCGGGAGTCTTATCAGATACGCAGTATTTT | CASSGLAGVLSDTQYF
NA | TRBJ2-7 | TRBV15 | NA | TGTGCCACCAGCAGAGATCTGGGAGACGAGCAGTACTTC | CATSRDLGDEQYF
NA | TRBJ1-1 | TRBV7-9 | NA | TGTGCCAGCAGCTTACAGGGGCCGAACACTGAAGCTTTCTTT | CASSLQGPNTEAFF
TRBD2 | TRBJ2-1 | TRBV6-2/TRBV6-3 | once | TGTGCCAGCAGTCACCTTAGATTAGCGGGGATCAATGAGCAGTTCTTC | CASSHLRLAGINEQFF
TRBD2 | TRBJ2-1 | TRBV9 | NA | TGTGCCAGCAGCACTGGGACTAGCGGGAGTGAGTTCTTC | CASSTGTSGSEFF